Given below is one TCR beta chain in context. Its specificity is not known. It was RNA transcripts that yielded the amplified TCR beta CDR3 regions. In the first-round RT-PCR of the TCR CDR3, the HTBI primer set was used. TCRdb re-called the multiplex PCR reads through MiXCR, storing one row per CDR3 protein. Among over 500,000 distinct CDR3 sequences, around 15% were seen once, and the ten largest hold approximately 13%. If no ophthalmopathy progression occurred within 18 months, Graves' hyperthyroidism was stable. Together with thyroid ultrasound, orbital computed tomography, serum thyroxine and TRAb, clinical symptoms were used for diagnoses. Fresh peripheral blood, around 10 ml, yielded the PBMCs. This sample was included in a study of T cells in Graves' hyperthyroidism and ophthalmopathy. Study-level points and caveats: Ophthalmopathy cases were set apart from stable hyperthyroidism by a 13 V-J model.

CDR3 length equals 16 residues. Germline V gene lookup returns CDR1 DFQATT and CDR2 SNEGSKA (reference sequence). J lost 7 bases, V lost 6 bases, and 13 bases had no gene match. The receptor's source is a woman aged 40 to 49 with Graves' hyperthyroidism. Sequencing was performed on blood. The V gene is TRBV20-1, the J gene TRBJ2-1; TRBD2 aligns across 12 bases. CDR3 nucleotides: TGCAGTGCCCGGGGGGCTAGCGGGAGGGTCAGGAATGAGCAGTTCTTC. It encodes CSARGASGRVRNEQFF.